The 21 T cell receptor beta chains presented below share a single source sample, sequenced in a study of OX40 agonist ivuxolimab in advanced cancers. Repertoires were generated with immunoSEQ multiplex PCR, while TCRdb's copy carries only in-frame clones and drops some. The data show 100,000 to 150,000 clones, roughly 90% seen once. The sequences come from CD4+ or CD8+ T cells sorted from blood, collected in a trial of the OX40 agonist ivuxolimab. The receptors shown here come from an adult with an advanced solid tumor such as melanoma, head and neck, liver or kidney cancer.

V gene TRBV25-1 combines with J gene TRBJ2-7; D is unresolved. Germline CDR1 is MGHDK and CDR2 is SYGVNS. The CDR3 totals 13 residues. Trimming took off 3 bases at V and 2 bases at J, with 8 bases between the two ends. CDR3: CASSDGLTYEQYF. The CDR3 bases are TGTGCCAGCAGTGACGGGCTAACCTACGAGCAGTACTTC.

The chain carries TRBV6-5 and TRBJ1-1; 7 bases map to TRBD1. After removal of 2 bases from V and 0 bases from J, the junction contained 3 bases not matched to a gene. Germline V gene sequence: CDR1 MNHEY, CDR2 SVGAGI. The CDR3 length is 15 residues. The CDR3 here is CASSYGTDMNTEAFF. CDR3 sequence (DNA): TGTGCCAGCAGTTACGGGACAGACATGAACACTGAAGCTTTCTTT.

The CDR3 is CASREENTGELFF. CDR3 sequence (DNA): TGCGCCAGCAGGGAGGAGAACACCGGGGAGCTGTTTTTT. V is TRBV5-1 and J is TRBJ2-2; TRBD2 is a possible D gene (5 bases). The V gene lost 5 bases and the J gene lost 1 base, with 6 bases spanning the gap. This CDR3 is 13 amino acids long. Germline CDR1 SGHRS, CDR2 YFSETQ. Combining the CDR3 with reference TRBV5-1 and TRBJ2-2 gives the whole variable domain KAGVTQTPRYLIKTRGQQVTLSCSPISGHRSVSWYQQTPGQGLQFLFEYFSETQRNKGNFPGRFSGRQFSNSRSEMNVSTLELGDSALYLCASREENTGELFFGEGSRLTVL.

V and J are TRBV7-2 and TRBJ1-5; D unclear. Per the germline V gene, CDR1 is SGHTA and CDR2 is FQGNSA. Trimming removed 0 bases at V and 7 bases at J, with 10 bases between. This CDR3 comprises 14 residues. DNA of the CDR3: TGTGCCAGCAGCTTAGCTTTTGAAGGGCAGCCCCAGCATTTT. It specifies CASSLAFEGQPQHF.

The chain joins TRBV2 to TRBJ1-5; a possible D gene is TRBD1 (5 bases). The CDR3 has 17 amino acids. CDR1 and CDR2 from the germline V gene are SNHLY and FYNNEI. V dropped 4 bases and J dropped 2 bases, with 18 bases sitting between them. The CDR3 protein is CASSGVYLQGGNQPQHF. CDR3 nucleotides: TGTGCCAGCAGTGGGGTCTATCTCCAAGGGGGCAATCAGCCCCAGCATTTT.

A single count supports this clone. The J gene is TRBJ2-2, the V gene TRBV29-1; D is undetermined. This CDR3 contains 14 residues. Per the germline V gene, CDR1 is SQVTM and CDR2 is ANQGSEA. V was trimmed by 4 bases and J by 4 bases, leaving 13 bases between them. CDR3 amino acids: CSVGTTAFTGELFF. In nucleotides, the CDR3 is TGCAGCGTTGGGACCACGGCCTTCACCGGGGAGCTGTTTTTT.

This chain links TRBV9 with TRBJ1-2; a possible D gene is TRBD1 (5 bases). The CDR3 contains 15 residues. The V gene's germline CDR1 is SGDLS and CDR2 YYNGEE. Trimming pared 4 bases from V and 0 bases from J, leaving 13 bases between. DNA of the CDR3: TGTGCCAGCAGCACGGGGACGGTCGCTAACTATGGCTACACCTTC. The encoded protein is CASSTGTVANYGYTF.

This chain connects TRBV5-4 to TRBJ2-3, with 10 bases matching TRBD1. The CDR3 runs to 15 residues. CDR1 is SGHNT, CDR2 YYREEE, per germline (reference sequence). V shed 2 bases and J 2 bases; nucleotides not matched to a gene: 2. The CDR3 is CASSLDRGLTDTQYF. The CDR3 DNA is TGTGCCAGCAGCTTAGACAGGGGGCTCACAGATACGCAGTATTTT.

CDR3 residues: CASSPSSGRSHEQYF. CDR3 bases: TGTGCCAGCAGCCCCTCTAGCGGGAGGTCCCACGAGCAGTACTTC. The chain recombines TRBV7-2 with TRBJ2-5; 11 nucleotides match TRBD2. The J call may be wrong; the DNA end is better matched by TRBJ2-7. The V gene's germline CDR1 is SGHTA and CDR2 FQGNSA. The CDR3 has 15 amino acids.

This clone showed up just once. The chain uses TRBV5-1 and TRBJ2-7; D is uncertain. The CDR3 loop spans 13 amino acids. Trimming left V 3 bases short and J 2 bases short, with 9 bases between. Germline CDR1 SGHRS, CDR2 YFSETQ. The CDR3 sequence: CASSSAAPYEQYF. CDR3 coding DNA: TGCGCCAGCAGCTCCGCGGCGCCCTACGAGCAGTACTTC.

This clone was seen just once. The rearrangement joins TRBV27 to TRBJ1-5, with D unresolved. V was cut by 6 bases and J by 3 bases, with 9 bases left in between. Germline CDR1 MNHEY, CDR2 SMNVEV (reference sequence). CDR3 length: 13 residues. The CDR3 DNA reads TGTGCCAGCAGACAATCAACCAATCAGCCCCAGCATTTT. This codes for CASRQSTNQPQHF.

The CDR3: CASSLRGGSAETQYF. The DNA for the CDR3 is TGTGCCAGCAGCTTACGAGGCGGATCCGCGGAGACCCAGTACTTC. The V and J genes are TRBV7-3 and TRBJ2-5; no firm D call. The V end lost 2 bases, the J end lost 5 bases, and 15 bases lay between the germline ends. Germline values: CDR1 SGHTA, CDR2 FQGTGA. This CDR3 comprises 15 residues.

The chain couples TRBV5-6 to TRBJ2-1; 7 nucleotides match TRBD1. Germline lookup yields CDR1 SGHDT and CDR2 YYEEEE. This CDR3 has 16 residues. V dropped 0 bases and J dropped 2; count of bases not matched to a gene: 5. The chain's CDR3 is CASSLAATGTYNEQFF. CDR3 coding DNA: TGTGCCAGCAGCTTGGCCGCGACAGGGACCTACAATGAGCAGTTCTTC.

The genes are TRBV6-1 and TRBJ2-4, with D possibly being TRBD1 (6 bases). The CDR3 is 15 residues long. Germline CDR1 is MNHNS and CDR2 is SASEGT. Between the trimmed V and J ends, which lost 2 bases and 4 bases, there was a span of 12 bases. The CDR3 region has the DNA TGTGCCAGCAGTGAAAGTGGGGGCACGAAAAACATTCAGTACTTC. It yields the protein CASSESGGTKNIQYF.

The CDR3 here is CASSLRGGSLSYEQYF. CDR3 bases: TGTGCCAGCAGCTTGCGGGGGGGTTCCCTCTCCTACGAGCAGTACTTC. This chain connects TRBV5-4 to TRBJ2-7, with 8 bases aligning to TRBD2. V lost 1 base, J lost 0 bases, and 6 bases stayed unmatched. Looked up from germline, CDR1 is SGHNT and CDR2 is YYREEE (reference sequence). The CDR3 has 16 residues.

The gene calls are TRBV9 and TRBJ2-1; maybe TRBD2 (6 bases). V was trimmed by 7 bases and J by 4 bases, leaving 15 bases between them. This CDR3 has 14 residues. Germline V gene data show CDR1 as SGDLS and CDR2 as YYNGEE. The CDR3 here is CASPLWGVYNEQFF. The DNA for the CDR3 is TGTGCCAGCCCCCTTTGGGGGGTTTACAATGAGCAGTTCTTC.

This clone was found once. The chain links TRBV5-1 to TRBJ1-5; 11 bases match TRBD1. Per the germline V gene, CDR1 is SGHRS and CDR2 is YFSETQ. With V trimmed by 4 bases and J by 6 bases, 3 bases remained unmatched. There are 14 residues in the CDR3. The CDR3 DNA reads TGCGCCAGCAGCCCTGGACAGGGGGCTCAGCCCCAGCATTTT. Translation: CASSPGQGAQPQHF.

The chain uses TRBV19 and TRBJ1-2; weak D call: TRBD1 (6 bases). The CDR3 has 15 amino acids. Germline loops: CDR1 LNHDA, CDR2 SQIVND (reference sequence). V was shortened by 9 bases and J by 4 bases, with 21 bases between the two germline ends. CDR3 sequence: CASLDSPVGLYGYTF. CDR3 DNA: TGTGCCAGCTTGGACAGCCCCGTCGGGCTCTATGGCTACACCTTC.

As to this clone: Other DNA sequences in the same sample also yield this CDR3. The chain recombines TRBV18 with TRBJ2-3; D gene ambiguous. Germline CDR1 is KGHSH and CDR2 is LQKENI. Trimming stripped 0 bases from V and 0 bases from J, with 1 base between. The CDR3 has 13 residues. The CDR3 coding sequence is TGTGCCAGCTCACCACCTAGCACAGATACGCAGTATTTT. It encodes CASSPPSTDTQYF.

The CDR3, as DNA: TGTGCCAGCAGTTACTCGAGGGGGAAGGCTAATGAAAAACTGTTTTTT. Encoded protein: CASSYSRGKANEKLFF. This chain links TRBV6-5 with TRBJ1-4, with D possibly matching TRBD1 (6 bases). The germline V and J ends were trimmed by 0 bases and 3 bases, with 11 bases remaining between them. This CDR3 region has 16 residues. Germline V CDR1 and CDR2: MNHEY, SVGAGI.

The chain combines TRBV5-1 with TRBJ2-7; 7 bases are shared with TRBD1. The CDR3 length is 13 residues. Germline loops: CDR1 SGHRS, CDR2 YFSETQ. J lost 4 bases, V lost 0 bases, and 1 base had no gene match. This CDR3 reads CASSLVGQYEQYF. DNA for the CDR3: TGCGCCAGCAGCTTGGTGGGACAGTACGAGCAGTACTTC.